The 7 T cell receptor beta chains reported below all come from one sample, sequenced in a study of T cells in localized non-small cell lung cancer. Sequenced by immunoSEQ multiplex PCR; TCRdb stores in-frame clones only, minus some. This sample has tens of thousands of clones; roughly 90% occur once, and the top ten carry approximately 15%. The sequences come from peripheral blood, collected before any cancer treatment. The receptor source for this set is a man aged 35 to 69 with stage I squamous cell lung carcinoma.

This chain links TRBV7-2 with TRBJ2-5; D possibly uses TRBD1 or TRBD2 (5 bases each). From germline, CDR1 is SGHTA and CDR2 FQGNSA. The V and J ends lost 4 bases and 2 bases respectively, with 14 bases between them. The CDR3 extends over 15 amino acids. CDR3 in amino acids: CASSWGGTAQETQYF. The CDR3 DNA reads TGTGCCAGCAGCTGGGGTGGGACGGCACAAGAGACCCAGTACTTC.

The J gene is TRBJ2-7, the V gene TRBV30; 11 bases align to TRBD1. J lost 4 bases, V lost 8 bases, and 4 bases had no gene match. Germline lookup yields CDR1 GTSNPN and CDR2 SVGIG (reference sequence). CDR3 length: 12 residues. The CDR3 sequence: CALGTGGYEQYF. CDR3 nucleotides: TGTGCCCTCGGGACAGGGGGGTACGAGCAGTACTTC.

This chain joins TRBV5-1 and TRBJ2-3, with D tentatively TRBD1 or TRBD2 (6 bases each). CDR1 and CDR2 from the germline V gene are SGHRS and YFSETQ. This CDR3 has 12 residues. Trimming pared 4 bases from V and 6 bases from J, leaving 9 bases between. CDR3 sequence reads: CASSPGADTQYF. Written as DNA, the CDR3 is TGCGCCAGCAGCCCGGGGGCGGATACGCAGTATTTT.

Note on this clone: One end of the junction varies from germline; a read error may be responsible. The J gene is TRBJ1-1, the V gene TRBV5-1, with D tentatively TRBD1 (5 bases). The CDR3 runs 12 residues. Germline CDR1 SGHRS, CDR2 YFSETQ. The CDR3 DNA reads TGTGCCAGCAGAACTAGGCCGGGGCGAGCTTTCTTT. It codes for CASRTRPGRAFF.

The chain combines TRBV18 with TRBJ2-7; D might be TRBD1 (6 bases). Trimming shortened V by 0 bases and J by 2 bases, and 8 bases separated the two germline ends. Looked up from germline, CDR1 is KGHSH and CDR2 is LQKENI. This CDR3 is 14 amino acids long. Here the CDR3 reads CASSPPTGTYEQYF. As DNA, the CDR3 is TGTGCCAGCTCACCACCGACAGGAACCTACGAGCAGTACTTC.

V gene TRBV6-5 combines with J gene TRBJ1-3, with D perhaps TRBD1 (5 bases). Germline CDR1 and CDR2: MNHEY and SVGAGI. This CDR3 comprises 14 residues. V was shortened by 6 bases and J by 0 bases, with 9 bases between the two germline ends. DNA of the CDR3: TGTGCCAGCAGGGTAGACAGCTCTGGAAACACCATATATTTT. Its translation is CASRVDSSGNTIYF.

This chain joins TRBV14 and TRBJ2-1; 9 bases match TRBD2. Germline loops: CDR1 SGHDN, CDR2 FVKESK. The CDR3 extends over 15 amino acids. V shed 4 bases, J shed 6 bases, and the junction held 7 bases outside the gene matches. The CDR3 region is CASSPPAGGPNEQFF. CDR3 in DNA: TGTGCCAGCAGCCCGCCCGCGGGGGGGCCCAATGAGCAGTTCTTC. Based on the CDR3 plus reference TRBV14 and TRBJ2-1, the full variable domain is EAGVTQFPSHSVIEKGQTVTLRCDPISGHDNLYWYRRVMGKEIKFLLHFVKESKQDESGMPNNRFLAERTGGTYSTLKVQPAELEDSGVYFCASSPPAGGPNEQFFGPGTRLTVL.